The clone carrying this T cell receptor (beta chain) was detected many times. The sample is drawn from a study of T cell repertoires in cytomegalovirus infection. MiXCR was run by TCRdb on the reads, yielding one entry per CDR3 protein. This table has 170,000 or so distinct CDR3 sequences, roughly 14% appearing once. The trim removed 1 base at V and 8 bases at J, leaving 3 bases unmatched. CDR1 SGHTA and CDR2 FQGNSA come from the germline V gene. CDR3 length equals 14 residues. This receptor was obtained from a human donor in good health (CMV status not recorded). Some clones in this sample may be carry-over from other donors' samples. The chain has TRBV7-2 and TRBJ1-2; TRBD1 matches 11 bases. Material for sequencing was PBMCs. CDR3 bases: TGTGCCAGCAGCTTAGGAGGACAGGGGGCCGGCTACACCTTC. Encoded protein: CASSLGGQGAGYTF.